A selection of T cell receptor beta chains follows, all from one sample in a study of blood T cell repertoires in COVID-19. Assay used: immunoSEQ multiplex PCR; TCRdb lists only in-frame clones, some missing. The data hold approximately 500,000 clones, with 89% observed a single time. The sample was peripheral blood. These receptors were taken from a man aged 18 to 29 with COVID-19, enrolled during active disease. The CDR3 runs from the conserved cysteine through the conserved F or W.

J gene,V gene,CDR3 protein
TRBJ2-7,TRBV25-1,CASSDWGLYEQYF
TRBJ2-1,TRBV20-1,CSARDQYEQFF
TRBJ2-1,TRBV7-9,CASISGQGGEQFF
TRBJ2-6,TRBV27,CASSPGQGSSGANVLTF
TRBJ2-2,TRBV6-5,CASRLLSTGELFF
TRBJ1-1,TRBV30,CAGDRGNIGAFF
TRBJ2-1,TRBV24-1,CATSDPGLAGGLNEQFF
TRBJ2-3,TRBV11-3,CASSKREGTDTQYF
TRBJ1-1,TRBV28,CASMGTGVEAFF
TRBJ2-7,TRBV6-1,CASSEMRVTYEQYF
TRBJ2-2,TRBV3-1/TRBV3-2,CASSPRRGQNTGELFF
TRBJ2-7,TRBV4-1,CASSHREGAYEQYF
TRBJ1-2,TRBV5-5,CASSPEGGGTHYGYTF
TRBJ2-1,TRBV11-3,CASSFLNPVDRGDEQFF
TRBJ2-1,TRBV12-3/TRBV12-4,CASSLFSDNEQFF
TRBJ1-1,TRBV10-1,CASAGMNTEAFF
TRBJ1-6,TRBV5-8,CASSFRGPYNSPLHF
TRBJ2-1,TRBV29-1,CSVSPRLADNNEQFF
TRBJ2-7,TRBV5-6,CASSYRQGFNEQYF
TRBJ2-2,TRBV4-1,CASSHLGAANTGELFF
TRBJ1-2,TRBV2,CASSREGTGGNGYTF
TRBJ2-3,TRBV9,CASSRLGSADTQYF
TRBJ2-1,TRBV7-2,CASSFRQGADEQFF
TRBJ2-3,TRBV25-1,CASSELSAGGSTDTQYF
TRBJ1-5,TRBV25-1,CASSESGTGTAGQPQHF
TRBJ1-2,TRBV9,CASSGADEGYGYTF
TRBJ2-5,TRBV7-2,CASSLGRLAGGVKETQYF
TRBJ2-5,TRBV19,CASSMGTGIEREVGGETQYF
TRBJ1-6,TRBV19,CASSRTGSGSPLHF
TRBJ1-1,TRBV7-6,CASSLDAGGVTEAFF
TRBJ2-5,TRBV5-4,CASSLTRLAGDQETQYF
TRBJ1-1,TRBV12-5,CASGFGGDTEAFF
TRBJ2-3,TRBV4-2,CASSQESAGGPGDTQYF
TRBJ2-7,TRBV30,CAWSATGTSSYEQYF
TRBJ2-7,TRBV18,CASSPLWQGDYEQYF
TRBJ2-7,TRBV18,CASSPGGGATYEQYF
TRBJ2-3,TRBV7-8,CASSFAQGSDTQYF
TRBJ2-3,TRBV5-5,CASSLGKSTQYF
TRBJ1-4,TRBV7-6,CASSLAPTQGINEKLFF
TRBJ2-7,TRBV2,CALNPLGQTSYEQYF
TRBJ1-4,TRBV4-1,CASRTRAGDEKLFF
TRBJ1-4,TRBV15,CATSSDRVTNEKLFF
TRBJ2-7,TRBV2,CASSPTVAYEQYF